This T cell receptor (beta chain) was profiled in a study of cytomegalovirus exposure and HLA in healthy donors. As for the study in general: Among 398 genotyped donors, more than 65% fell in the Caucasian-associated ancestry cluster. Whole-study findings and limits: In a later analysis, DRB1 alleles had the most associated TCRs; HLA-C alleles the fewest.

Worth noting for this clone: Its target is not known.

Both 60 Vbeta primers and 13 Jbeta primers went into the PCR. Here immunoSEQ multiplex PCR was the method, and the copy in TCRdb shows in-frame clones only, minus some. The repertoire consists of 65,000 to 95,000 clones, with roughly 80% occurring once and the leading ten covering around 15%. Trimming removed 3 bases at V and 2 bases at J, with 13 bases between. CDR3 length equals 15 residues. Germline CDR1 reads MGHDK; CDR2 reads SYGVNS. Sequenced: PBMCs. This TCR derives from a human donor in good health. The gene calls are TRBV25-1 and TRBJ2-5, with D unresolved. CDR3: CASSDGHVLQETQYF. CDR3 bases: TGTGCCAGCAGTGATGGGCACGTTTTACAAGAGACCCAGTACTTC.